This T cell receptor (beta chain) was captured by sequencing in a study of blood T cell repertoires in COVID-19. Germline CDR1 is SGHVS and CDR2 is FQNEAQ. Trimming took 1 base from V and 2 from J, leaving 14 bases between them. The CDR3 is made up of 16 amino acids. Sequenced by immunoSEQ multiplex PCR; TCRdb stores in-frame clones only, minus some. The table includes about 240,000 clones, approximately 83% detected once. The receptor's source is a woman aged 40 to 50 with acute COVID-19. This sequence joins TRBV7-8 and TRBJ1-2; perhaps TRBD1 as D (6 bases). The sample comprised PBMCs or T cells enriched from blood (not recorded which). The CDR3, as DNA: TGTGCCAGCAGCTTAGTGGGGGGGCTCCTCAACTATGGCTACACCTTC. Protein product: CASSLVGGLLNYGYTF.